A selection of T cell receptor beta chains follows, all from one sample in a study of T-cell memory formation after mild COVID-19. From the 5' RACE reads, TCRdb called clonotypes with MiXCR, one entry per CDR3 protein. This sample carries some 300,000 distinct CDR3 sequences, 20% to 25% of them seen once, and the ten largest clones take roughly 21%. Material for sequencing was PBMCs or a T cell subset sorted from them (not recorded which). These receptors all come from a man between 18 and 35 years old who had mild COVID-19 (a few samples of this study predate the infection). Cell type and time point are not known. Both conserved end residues are part of each CDR3. D genes are given only for firm matches. The size of a clone is reported for some rows only, either as once, few or many, or as a class for expanded clones.

>.|TRBJ2-7|13|TRBV12-3/TRBV12-4|.
TGTGCCAGCAGTTTAGCCAGTAGCGGCGAGCAGTACTTC
CASSLASSGEQYF
>.|TRBJ1-5|15|TRBV4-1|few
TGCGCCAGCAGCCCTAGAGAGCTTAGCAATCAGCCCCAGCATTTT
CASSPRELSNQPQHF
>TRBD2|TRBJ2-3|16|TRBV7-2|.
TGTGCCAGCAGCAGGATGGGACGGGGGGACGCAGATACGCAGTATTTT
CASSRMGRGDADTQYF
>TRBD1|TRBJ1-2|15|TRBV6-5|few
TGTGCCAGCAGTGCCGACAGGGTTAAATTCTCTGGCTACACCTTC
CASSADRVKFSGYTF
>.|TRBJ1-1|13|TRBV7-2|few
TGTGCCAGCAGCTTGGACCGGCAGACTGAAGCTTTCTTT
CASSLDRQTEAFF
>TRBD2|TRBJ2-3|15|TRBV5-4|.
TGTGCCAGCAGCTATGGACTAGCAAGCACAGATACGCAGTATTTT
CASSYGLASTDTQYF
>TRBD2|TRBJ2-1|16|TRBV7-2|many
TGTGCCAGCAGCCTGGGGGGGACTCCCCTTAACAATGAGCAGTTCTTC
CASSLGGTPLNNEQFF
>.|TRBJ2-3|14|TRBV5-1|many
TGCGCCAGCAGCTTGGGACAGGCAGGAGATACGCAGTATTTT
CASSLGQAGDTQYF
>.|TRBJ1-1|16|TRBV4-3|.
TGCGCCAGCAGCCGACAGGCCGCCTGGCAAAACACTGAAGCTTTCTTT
CASSRQAAWQNTEAFF
>.|TRBJ2-2|13|TRBV4-3|.
TGCGCCAGCAGCCAAGATCCCGCCGGGGAGCTGTTTTTT
CASSQDPAGELFF
>.|TRBJ2-7|13|TRBV4-1|.
TGCGCCAGCAGCCAGGACCTCGGGGACGAGCAGTACTTC
CASSQDLGDEQYF
>TRBD2|TRBJ2-1|13|TRBV20-1|.
TGCAGTGCTAGAGTCCGGGGGGGCGCCGAGCAGTTCTTC
CSARVRGGAEQFF
>.|TRBJ1-2|13|TRBV7-3|.
TGTGCCAGCGGTGCCCCGGACGGTTCCGGCTACACCTTC
CASGAPDGSGYTF
>.|TRBJ2-7|15|TRBV6-1|.
TGTGCCAGCAGGGAATCAGGGGAGGCCTCCTACGAGCAGTACTTC
CASRESGEASYEQYF
>.|TRBJ1-6|18|TRBV20-1|.
TGCAGTGTTAGACAGGCCTTTGGCCCCGGGGACTATAATTCACCCCTCCACTTT
CSVRQAFGPGDYNSPLHF
>.|TRBJ1-2|15|TRBV11-2|few
TGTGCCAGCAGCAAACCCTACGGGGAGGACTATGGCTACACCTTC
CASSKPYGEDYGYTF
>.|TRBJ1-5|14|TRBV9|few
TGTGCCAGCAGCGTTGGCCCGACGAATCAGCCCCAGCATTTT
CASSVGPTNQPQHF
>.|TRBJ1-3|15|TRBV21-1|few
TGTGCCAGCAGCAAACAGCCGAGCTCTGGAAACACCATATATTTT
CASSKQPSSGNTIYF
>.|TRBJ2-7|14|TRBV2|.
TGTGCCAGCAGTTCCCGCCCCGGGGATTTCGAGCAGTACTTC
CASSSRPGDFEQYF
>.|TRBJ1-5|12|TRBV3-1|.
TGTGCCAGCAGCCAAGGAACCCAGCCCCAGCATTTT
CASSQGTQPQHF
>.|TRBJ2-2|15|TRBV3-1|few
TGTGCCAGCAGCCAGGTTAGGGGAGAAACCGGGGAGCTGTTTTTT
CASSQVRGETGELFF
>.|TRBJ1-2|13|TRBV5-1|.
TGCGCCAGCAGACTCGACAGCAGCTATGGCTACACCTTC
CASRLDSSYGYTF
>TRBD2|TRBJ2-1|17|TRBV2|.
TGTGCCAGCAGCGCAAGGACTAGCGGAGAAGATTACAATGAGCAGTTCTTC
CASSARTSGEDYNEQFF
>.|TRBJ1-5|15|TRBV6-5|many
TGTGCCAGCAGTGAGGGGACACTCGGATGGGAGCCCCAGCATTTT
CASSEGTLGWEPQHF
>.|TRBJ1-2|12|TRBV20-1|.
TGCAGTGCTAGGGCAGGGACAACCGGCTACACCTTC
CSARAGTTGYTF